The next 13 T cell receptor beta chains were all read from a single sample in a study of T cells in Graves' hyperthyroidism and ophthalmopathy. Amplification of TCR beta CDR3 regions was performed using RNA transcripts as template. HTBI primers were used for first-round RT-PCR of the TCR CDR3. TCRdb called the multiplex PCR reads again in MiXCR, with one record for every CDR3 protein. The sample records more than 300,000 distinct CDR3 sequences, 13% being singletons. Sequencing used blood. The receptor source for this set is a woman between 18 and 30 years old with Graves' hyperthyroidism.

This clonotype showed up just a few times. The chain is built from TRBV28 and TRBJ2-6, with D perhaps TRBD1 or TRBD2 (6 bases each). The germline V gene encodes CDR1 MDHEN and CDR2 SYDVKM. The V gene lost 4 bases and the J gene lost 0 bases, with 13 bases spanning the gap. The CDR3 is made up of 17 amino acids. The DNA for the CDR3 is TGTGCCAGCAGTTCCCCCGGGGGCCTCTCTGGGGCCAACGTCCTGACTTTC. It specifies CASSSPGGLSGANVLTF.

This clonotype was observed a few times. This sequence joins TRBV5-6 and TRBJ1-2; the match to TRBD1 covers 8 bases. Germline CDR1 is SGHDT and CDR2 is YYEEEE. Trimming at V came to 4 bases and at J to 3 bases, leaving 14 bases not matched to a gene. This CDR3 spans 17 amino acids. The CDR3 region has the DNA TGTGCCAGCAGCCTTTCGACAGGGGAAGGTTTGGACTATGGCTACACCTTC. Residues: CASSLSTGEGLDYGYTF.

This clonotype was observed at least ten times. The V and J genes are TRBV29-1 and TRBJ1-2, with D maybe TRBD1 (6 bases). V lost 6 bases, J lost 3 bases, and 14 bases lay in between. Germline loops: CDR1 SQVTM, CDR2 ANQGSEA. CDR3 length equals 13 residues. The CDR3 nucleotides are TGCAGCGTGGACCTTGGACAGCACTATGGCTACACCTTC. The encoded protein is CSVDLGQHYGYTF.

This clonotype was counted a few times. The chain is built from TRBV7-2 and TRBJ2-1; D call uncertain. The V end was cut by 1 base, the J end by 8 bases, with 12 bases between. Germline V gene sequence: CDR1 SGHTA, CDR2 FQGNSA. The CDR3 runs 14 residues. CDR3 in amino acids: CASSLGRLSYEQFF. The CDR3 coding sequence is TGTGCCAGCAGCTTAGGCCGGCTTAGCTATGAGCAGTTCTTC.

The rearrangement links TRBV6-2 or TRBV6-3 to TRBJ2-2; tentative D call: TRBD2 (5 bases). V lost 10 bases to trimming and J lost 9 bases, with 18 bases between them. CDR1 and CDR2 (germline): MNHEY, SVGEGT. CDR3 length: 13 amino acids. CDR3 bases: TGTGCCACCACTAGAACCTCGGGCCGGGAGCTGTTTTTT. Residues: CATTRTSGRELFF.

This clonotype was seen ten or more times. The chain is built from TRBV20-1 and TRBJ1-2; D not resolved. The V gene's germline CDR1 is DFQATT and CDR2 SNEGSKA (reference sequence). The V end was cut by 5 bases, the J end by 8 bases, with 9 bases between. This CDR3 spans 10 amino acids. The CDR3 DNA sequence: TGCAGTGCTTTCCTACGGGGCTACACCTTC. Protein product: CSAFLRGYTF.

This clonotype was observed a handful of times. A read error may account for a junction end that differs from germline. The chain joins TRBV19 to TRBJ1-1; D is perhaps TRBD1 (6 bases). The CDR3 consists of 14 residues. In germline, CDR1 is LNHDA, CDR2 SQIVND (reference sequence). CDR3 sequence (DNA): TGTGCCAGTAGTTGGGACAAGTTGAACACTGAAGCTTTCTTC. Translating it yields CASSWDKLNTEAFF.

This clonotype was detected ten times or more. The V call is TRBV15, the J call TRBJ2-7; no clear D. Trimming removed 0 bases from V and 3 bases from J, with 9 bases in between. The CDR3 is made up of 14 amino acids. Per the germline V gene, CDR1 is LNHNV and CDR2 is YYDKDF (reference sequence). Here the CDR3 DNA reads TGTGCCACCAGCAGAGATTCCTCTAACTACGAGCAGTACTTC. As protein: CATSRDSSNYEQYF.

The rearrangement joins TRBV4-1 to TRBJ2-7; 7 bases align to TRBD2. Trimming at V came to 4 bases and at J to 6 bases, leaving 15 bases not matched to a gene. Germline values: CDR1 MGHRA, CDR2 YSYEKL. This CDR3 is built from 16 residues. In DNA, the CDR3 is TGCGCCAGCAGCCGGCATGGGGCCGAGACTAGCTCCGAGCAGTACTTC. Its translation is CASSRHGAETSSEQYF.

This clonotype has at least ten counts. V usage is TRBV2 and J usage is TRBJ2-3; no reliable D call. Trimming shortened V by 6 bases and J by 2 bases, and 6 bases separated the two germline ends. The CDR3 has 12 amino acids. The germline V gene has CDR1 SNHLY and CDR2 FYNNEI. The DNA for the CDR3 is TGTGCCAGCAGAAAAACCACAGATACGCAGTATTTT. This gives the protein CASRKTTDTQYF.

The gene calls are TRBV4-3 and TRBJ2-2; possible D gene TRBD1, 7 bases. This CDR3 region has 16 residues. Trimming shortened V by 1 base and J by 5 bases, and 14 bases separated the two germline ends. Germline values: CDR1 LGHNA, CDR2 YSLEER. CDR3 region: CASSQVPGGGTGELFF. The CDR3, as DNA: TGCGCCAGCAGCCAAGTTCCAGGGGGAGGAACCGGGGAGCTGTTTTTT.

The table lists this clonotype with many counts. The V call is TRBV3-1, the J call TRBJ2-4; the D gene is possibly TRBD1 (6 bases). In germline, CDR1 is LGHDT, CDR2 YNNKEL (reference sequence). Trimming removed 4 bases from V and 0 bases from J, with 13 bases in between. This CDR3 contains 16 residues. CDR3: CASSPRQDLAKNIQYF. The CDR3 coding sequence is TGTGCCAGCAGCCCCCGACAGGACCTAGCCAAAAACATTCAGTACTTC.

Ten or more counts support this clonotype. This chain connects TRBV28 to TRBJ2-5, with D uncertain. Looked up from germline, CDR1 is MDHEN and CDR2 is SYDVKM. This CDR3 contains 13 residues. The V gene lost 8 bases and the J gene lost 5 bases, with 15 bases spanning the gap. CDR3 DNA sequence: TGTGCCAGCGCCCCTGGGATGTGGGAGACCCAGTACTTC. Its protein is CASAPGMWETQYF. The full variable domain, its missing parts supplied by reference TRBV28 and TRBJ2-5, is DVKVTQSSRYLVKRTGEKVFLECVQDMDHENMFWYRQDPGLGLRLIYFSYDVKMKEKGDIPEGYSVSREKKERFSLILESASTNQTSMYLCASAPGMWETQYFGPGTRLLVL.